This entry lists 22 T cell receptor beta chains sequenced from one sample in a study of T cells in Graves' hyperthyroidism and ophthalmopathy. RNA transcripts served as the template for amplifying TCR beta CDR3 regions. When the TCR CDR3 underwent first-round RT-PCR, the HTBI primer set was used. TCRdb independently ran MiXCR on the multiplex PCR reads; one entry per CDR3 protein. The sample records around 660,000 distinct CDR3 sequences, 45% being singletons. Material: peripheral blood or thyroid tissue (not recorded which). The receptors originated from an adult man with Graves' disease, either hyperthyroidism or ophthalmopathy (not recorded which).

The chain carries TRBV2 and TRBJ1-1, with D unclear. Germline V gene data show CDR1 as SNHLY and CDR2 as FYNNEI. Trimming stripped 8 bases from V and 1 base from J, with 17 bases between. This CDR3 is built from 15 residues. The CDR3 region has the DNA TGTGCCAGCGGCGACGGGGAGACACGGAACACTGAAGCTTTCTTT. Its protein product is CASGDGETRNTEAFF.

The chain links TRBV6-6 to TRBJ1-1; the D is unclear. The CDR3 spans 13 residues. CDR1 and CDR2 (germline): MNHNY, SVGAGI (reference sequence). Trimming shortened V by 8 bases and J by 5 bases, and 15 bases separated the two germline ends. The CDR3 region has the DNA TGTGCCAGCGGCAGTACACTGGGAACTGAAGCTTTCTTT. Amino acids: CASGSTLGTEAFF.

V gene TRBV7-8 combines with J gene TRBJ1-2; perhaps TRBD1 as D (5 bases). Trimming removed 1 base at V and 6 bases at J, with 15 bases between. In germline, CDR1 is SGHVS, CDR2 FQNEAQ. CDR3 size: 15 residues. CDR3 bases: TGTGCCAGCAGCTTAGTCGTGGAGGGGAGGAATGGCTACACCTTC. This codes for CASSLVVEGRNGYTF.

For this clonotype: A much larger clonotype is one base distant, so this may be a read error. The CDR3 nucleotides are TGTGCCAGCAGCCAAGGAACTAATAGCAGTCAGCCCCAGCATTTT. Amino acid sequence: CASSQGTNSSQPQHF. This chain links TRBV11-3 with TRBJ1-5; D unresolved. This CDR3 is built from 15 residues. Germline V lookup: CDR1 SGHNT, CDR2 YENEEA.

This clonotype occurred many times. This sequence joins TRBV7-8 and TRBJ1-1, with D possibly being TRBD1 (5 bases). Trimming shortened V by 5 bases and J by 1 base, and 11 bases separated the two germline ends. This CDR3 is built from 14 residues. Germline CDR1 reads SGHVS; CDR2 reads FQNEAQ. CDR3 bases: TGTGCCAGCAGCCCCGTTACAGGGAACACTGAAGCTTTCTTT. The encoded protein is CASSPVTGNTEAFF.

This clonotype occurred many times. J is TRBJ2-7 and V is TRBV7-8; unclear D gene. Germline assignment: CDR1 SGHVS and CDR2 FQNEAQ. V dropped 6 bases and J dropped 3 bases, with 12 bases sitting between them. The CDR3 is made up of 13 amino acids. The CDR3 loop reads CASSFDGVYEQYF. CDR3 DNA sequence: TGTGCCAGCAGTTTTGACGGCGTCTACGAGCAGTACTTC.

This chain joins TRBV2 and TRBJ2-2, with D uncertain. Per the germline V gene, CDR1 is SNHLY and CDR2 is FYNNEI. The CDR3 is 13 amino acids. The V and J ends lost 5 bases and 6 bases respectively, with 10 bases between them. In DNA form, the CDR3 reads TGTGCCAGCAGTTGGACCACCCCCGGGGAGCTGTTTTTT. Translation gives CASSWTTPGELFF.

The rearrangement links TRBV7-8 to TRBJ1-6, with D perhaps TRBD1 (5 bases). V lost 5 bases and J 11 bases, leaving 19 bases between the germline ends. Germline CDR1 and CDR2: SGHVS and FQNEAQ. This CDR3 is 15 amino acids long. The CDR3 nucleotides are TGTGCCAGCAGCCTGCCTACAAAGGGACTGACACCCCTCCACTTT. This encodes CASSLPTKGLTPLHF.

The V gene is TRBV24-1, the J gene TRBJ1-1, with D uncertain. The length of the CDR3 is 11 residues. V was shortened by 3 bases and J by 8 bases, with 6 bases between the two germline ends. CDR1 and CDR2 from the germline V gene are KGHDR and SFDVKD. CDR3 residues: CATSDGREAFF. The CDR3 DNA follows: TGTGCCACCAGTGATGGTAGGGAAGCTTTCTTT.

The chain joins TRBV20-1 to TRBJ2-5; D remains unclear. With 0 bases removed from V and 3 bases from J, the gap between germline ends came to 5 bases. This CDR3 has 12 residues. The V gene's germline CDR1 is DFQATT and CDR2 SNEGSKA (reference sequence). As DNA, the CDR3 is TGCAGTGCTAGAGAAGGGAAAGAGACCCAGTACTTC. Protein sequence: CSAREGKETQYF.

Worth noting for this clonotype: The conserved closing phenylalanine or tryptophan is absent in this CDR3, likely reflecting a read error. The chain links TRBV2 to TRBJ1-6, with D unclear. V lost 6 bases and J lost 8, with 23 bases in between. The CDR3 extends over 17 amino acids. CDR1 and CDR2 (germline): SNHLY, FYNNEI. The chain's CDR3 is CASSLYPVVSEDSPLHL. The CDR3, as DNA: TGTGCCAGCAGCCTTTACCCCGTCGTGAGCGAGGATTCACCCCTCCACCTT.

This clonotype was found once. The chain is built from TRBV29-1 and TRBJ2-5; TRBD1 matches at 7 bases. Germline CDR1 SQVTM, CDR2 ANQGSEA. The length of the CDR3 is 13 residues. J gave up 5 bases and V 4 bases, and 7 bases lay outside the gene matches. In DNA, the CDR3 is TGCAGCGTTGGGGAGACCAGGGGGGAGACCCAGTACTTC. Encoded protein: CSVGETRGETQYF. The full variable domain, completed using reference TRBV29-1 and TRBJ2-5, is SAVISQKPSRDICQRGTSLTIQCQVDSQVTMMFWYRQQPGQSLTLIATANQGSEATYESGFVIDKFPISRPNLTFSTLTVSNMSPEDSSIYLCSVGETRGETQYFGPGTRLLVL.

V usage is TRBV20-1 and J usage is TRBJ1-5, with TRBD1 identical over 7 bases. V shed 3 bases and J 0 bases; nucleotides not matched to a gene: 2. CDR1 DFQATT and CDR2 SNEGSKA come from the germline V gene (reference sequence). This CDR3 contains 14 residues. The CDR3, as DNA: TGCAGTGCTAGGACAGGGATTAGCAATCAGCCCCAGCATTTT. Encoded protein: CSARTGISNQPQHF.

The rearrangement uses TRBV13 and TRBJ1-6; D call uncertain. This CDR3 has 15 amino acids. The V and J ends lost 2 bases and 10 bases respectively, with 15 bases between them. The germline V gene encodes CDR1 PRHDT and CDR2 FYEKMQ (reference sequence). The CDR3 here is CASSLSPPNGSPLHF. For the CDR3, the DNA is TGTGCCAGCAGCTTAAGCCCGCCGAATGGCTCACCCCTCCACTTT.

The chain recombines TRBV29-1 with TRBJ2-1, with 12 bases identical to TRBD2. The CDR3 runs to 15 residues. Looked up from germline, CDR1 is SQVTM and CDR2 is ANQGSEA. Unmatched junction bases numbered 12, after V lost 7 bases and J lost 8 bases. CDR3: CSGSGASGRGDEQFF. The CDR3 DNA is TGCAGCGGCTCGGGGGCTAGCGGGAGGGGTGATGAGCAGTTCTTC.

This clonotype occurred a few times. The chain recombines TRBV6-1 with TRBJ1-1; TRBD1 matches 10 bases. V was pared by 4 bases and J by 3 bases, with 5 bases of the junction left unmatched. Germline loops: CDR1 MNHNS, CDR2 SASEGT. The CDR3 has 15 residues. The CDR3 here is CASSVLGTGDTEAFF. CDR3 DNA: TGTGCCAGCAGTGTCCTCGGGACAGGGGACACTGAAGCTTTCTTT.

The chain is built from TRBV5-8 and TRBJ2-5; TRBD1 matches at 9 bases. The CDR3 sequence is 17 residues long. Germline V gene lookup returns CDR1 SGHTS and CDR2 YDEGEE. V shed 2 bases, J shed 4 bases, and the junction held 12 bases outside the gene matches. CDR3 amino acids: CASSFRRGTGIGETQYF. CDR3 nucleotide sequence: TGTGCCAGCAGCTTCCGTCGTGGGACAGGGATAGGAGAGACCCAGTACTTC.

Of note for this clonotype: The CDR3 does not end in the conserved phenylalanine or tryptophan, so this is likely a read error. The DNA is left out, because the CDR3 cannot be placed on it with certainty; the CDR3 is given as TCRdb lists it. V usage is TRBV2 and J usage is TRBJ2-6. Per germline, CDR1 SNHLY and CDR2 FYNNEI. The CDR3 is made up of 9 amino acids, end residues included. CDR3 residues: CASSEARTS.

In this sample, this clonotype turned up many times. The chain links TRBV7-2 to TRBJ2-7; no definite D call. The germline V and J ends were trimmed by 1 base and 4 bases, with 5 bases remaining between them. Germline CDR1 and CDR2: SGHTA and FQGNSA. The CDR3 is 12 amino acids. The chain's CDR3 is CASSLGMYEQYF. The DNA for the CDR3 is TGTGCCAGCAGCTTAGGCATGTACGAGCAGTACTTC.

The chain uses TRBV29-1 and TRBJ1-4; 7 bases align to TRBD1. This CDR3 is 13 amino acids long. V shed 4 bases, J shed 8 bases, and the junction held 7 bases outside the gene matches. CDR1 and CDR2 (germline): SQVTM, ANQGSEA. The CDR3 region has the DNA TGCAGCGTTGGAGACGGGGACAGAGAAAAACTGTTTTTT. It translates to CSVGDGDREKLFF.

The V call is TRBV4-2, the J call TRBJ1-2; D remains unclear. V shed 0 bases and J shed 4 bases, with 12 bases lying between them. CDR1 LGHNA and CDR2 YNFKEQ come from the germline V gene. CDR3 size: 15 residues. The CDR3 DNA follows: TGTGCCAGCAGCCAAGATTTGGGAGGTAGCTATGGCTACACCTTC. This translates into CASSQDLGGSYGYTF.

As regards this clonotype: One base away lies a much larger clone, so this may be a sequencing read error. The chain uses TRBV5-1 and TRBJ1-3, with TRBD1 identical over 9 bases. The CDR3 totals 14 residues. After removal of 8 bases from V and 0 bases from J, the junction contained 3 bases not matched to a gene. Germline values: CDR1 SGHRS, CDR2 YFSETQ. CDR3 region: CASRQGVSGNTIYF. The CDR3 DNA reads as TGCGCCAGTCGACAGGGGGTCTCTGGAAACACCATATATTTT.